This TCR beta chain came from a study of early T cells in non-severe SARS-CoV-2 infection. Study context: It was bulk RNA from unsorted whole blood that was sequenced, and the chains were unpaired.

Study findings and constraints: VDJdb-based matching was biased toward anti-spike CD8 responses and missed private and CD4 specificities.

This clonotype has more than one count but fewer than ten. Its target is not known. Tagging with unique molecular identifiers was applied to individual cDNA molecules. MiXCR was run by TCRdb on the 5' RACE reads, yielding one entry per CDR3 protein. The sample holds under 85,000 distinct CDR3 sequences, 11% to 15% seen once. This CDR3 has 13 amino acids. CDR1 and CDR2 (germline): LNHNV, YYDKDF (reference sequence). Trimming pared 1 base from V and 6 bases from J, leaving 8 bases between. The chain recombines TRBV15 with TRBJ2-3; D ambiguous. The sequencing sample was made of whole blood. The sequence was obtained from an adult who was a healthcare worker with PCR-confirmed SARS-CoV-2 infection or an uninfected control (not recorded which). The CDR3 loop reads CATSRVQADTQYF. CDR3 in DNA: TGTGCCACCAGCAGAGTCCAGGCCGATACGCAGTATTTT.